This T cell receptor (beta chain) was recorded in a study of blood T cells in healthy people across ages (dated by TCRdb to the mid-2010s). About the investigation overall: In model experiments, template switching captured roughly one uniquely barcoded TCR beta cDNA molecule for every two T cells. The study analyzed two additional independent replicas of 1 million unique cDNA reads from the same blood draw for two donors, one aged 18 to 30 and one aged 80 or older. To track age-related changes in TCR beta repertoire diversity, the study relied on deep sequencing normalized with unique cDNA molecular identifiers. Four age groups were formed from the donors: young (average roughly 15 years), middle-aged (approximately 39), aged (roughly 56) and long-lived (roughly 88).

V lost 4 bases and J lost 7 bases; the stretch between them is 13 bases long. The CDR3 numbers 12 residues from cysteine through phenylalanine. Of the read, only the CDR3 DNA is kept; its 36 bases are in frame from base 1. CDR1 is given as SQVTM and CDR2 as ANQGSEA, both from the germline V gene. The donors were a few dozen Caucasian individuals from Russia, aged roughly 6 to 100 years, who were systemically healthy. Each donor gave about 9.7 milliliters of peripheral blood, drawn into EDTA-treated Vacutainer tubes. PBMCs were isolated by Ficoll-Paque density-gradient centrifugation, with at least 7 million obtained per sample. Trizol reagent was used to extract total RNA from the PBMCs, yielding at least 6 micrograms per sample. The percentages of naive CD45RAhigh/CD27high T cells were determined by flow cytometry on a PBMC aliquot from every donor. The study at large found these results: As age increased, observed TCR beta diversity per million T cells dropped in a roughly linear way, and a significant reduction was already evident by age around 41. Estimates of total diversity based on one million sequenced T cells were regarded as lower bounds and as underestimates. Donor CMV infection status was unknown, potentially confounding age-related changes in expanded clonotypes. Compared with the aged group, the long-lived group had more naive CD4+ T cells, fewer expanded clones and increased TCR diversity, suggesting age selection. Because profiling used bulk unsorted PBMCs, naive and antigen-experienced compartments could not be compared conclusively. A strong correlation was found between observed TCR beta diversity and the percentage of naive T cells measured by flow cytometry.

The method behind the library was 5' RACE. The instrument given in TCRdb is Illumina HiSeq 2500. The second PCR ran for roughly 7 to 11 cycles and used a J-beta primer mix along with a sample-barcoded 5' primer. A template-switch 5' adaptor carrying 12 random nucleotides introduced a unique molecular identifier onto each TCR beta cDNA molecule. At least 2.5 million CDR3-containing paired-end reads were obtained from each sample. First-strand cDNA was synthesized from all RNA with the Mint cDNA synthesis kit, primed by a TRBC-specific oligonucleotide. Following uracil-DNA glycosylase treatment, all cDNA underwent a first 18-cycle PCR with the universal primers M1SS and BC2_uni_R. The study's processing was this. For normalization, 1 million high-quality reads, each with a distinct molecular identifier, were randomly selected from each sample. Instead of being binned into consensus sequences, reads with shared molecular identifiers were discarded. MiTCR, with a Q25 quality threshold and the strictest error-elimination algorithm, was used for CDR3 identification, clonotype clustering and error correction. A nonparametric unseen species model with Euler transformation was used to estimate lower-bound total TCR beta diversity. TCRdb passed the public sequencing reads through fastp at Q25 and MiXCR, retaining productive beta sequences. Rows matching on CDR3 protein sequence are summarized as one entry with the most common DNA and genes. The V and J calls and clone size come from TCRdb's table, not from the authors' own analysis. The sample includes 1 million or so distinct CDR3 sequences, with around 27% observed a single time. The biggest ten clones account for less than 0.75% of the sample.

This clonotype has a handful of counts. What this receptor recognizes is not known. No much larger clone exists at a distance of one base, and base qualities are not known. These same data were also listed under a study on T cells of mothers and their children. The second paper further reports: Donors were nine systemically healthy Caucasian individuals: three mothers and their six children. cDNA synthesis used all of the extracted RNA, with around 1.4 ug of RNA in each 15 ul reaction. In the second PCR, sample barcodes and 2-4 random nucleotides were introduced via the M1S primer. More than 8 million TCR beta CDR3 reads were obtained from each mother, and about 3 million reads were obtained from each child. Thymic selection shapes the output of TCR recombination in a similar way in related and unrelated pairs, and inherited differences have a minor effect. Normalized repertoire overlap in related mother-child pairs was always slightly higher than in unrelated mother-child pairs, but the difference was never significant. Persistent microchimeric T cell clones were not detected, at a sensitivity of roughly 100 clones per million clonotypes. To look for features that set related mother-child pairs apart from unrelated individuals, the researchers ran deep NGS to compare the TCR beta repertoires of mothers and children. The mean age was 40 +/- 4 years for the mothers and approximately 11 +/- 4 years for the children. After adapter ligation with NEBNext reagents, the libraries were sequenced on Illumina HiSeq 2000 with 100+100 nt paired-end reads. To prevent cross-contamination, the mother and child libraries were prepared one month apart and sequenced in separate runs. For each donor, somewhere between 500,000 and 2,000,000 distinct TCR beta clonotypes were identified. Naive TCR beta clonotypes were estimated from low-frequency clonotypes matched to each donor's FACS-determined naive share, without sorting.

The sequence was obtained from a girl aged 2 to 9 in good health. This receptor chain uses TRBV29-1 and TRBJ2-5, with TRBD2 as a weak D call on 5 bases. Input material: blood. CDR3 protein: CSVALLEGTQYF. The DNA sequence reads TGCAGCGTTGCCCTACTCGAGGGGACCCAGTACTTC.